The text below deals with one T cell receptor (beta chain). The CDR3 is made up of 15 amino acids. Germline CDR1 SNHLY, CDR2 FYNNEI. V was pared by 4 bases and J by 0 bases, with 7 bases between. This record comes from a study of blood T cell repertoires in COVID-19. As handled by the study authors: Estimates of nucleated cell counts were drawn from the amplification of reference gene primers. Data came from immunoSEQ multiplex PCR; TCRdb stores just in-frame clones and leaves some out. That table gives V, J and clone size, and the DNA gave D and trimming. The data hold fewer than 120,000 clones, with roughly 82% observed a single time.

Sequencing used peripheral blood. This clonotype was sampled from a woman aged 60-70 years with acute or convalescent COVID-19. The chain recombines TRBV2 with TRBJ1-6; D not resolved. The CDR3: CASSGESSYNSPLHF. The CDR3 region has the DNA TGTGCCAGCAGTGGGGAGAGCTCCTATAATTCACCCCTCCACTTT. Full variable domain (rest looked up from reference TRBV2 and TRBJ1-6): EPEVTQTPSHQVTQMGQEVILRCVPISNHLYFYWYRQILGQKVEFLVSFYNNEISEKSEIFDDQFSVERPDGSNFTLKIRSTKLEDSAMYFCASSGESSYNSPLHFGNGTRLTVT.